The present T cell receptor beta chain was sequenced within a study of vaccination and CD4 T cells after COVID-19. CDR3 length: 16 residues. Germline values: CDR1 MDHEN, CDR2 SYDVKM. General study results and limits: The median count of SARS-CoV-2-reactive clonotypes rose from 21 to 38, not significantly. Convalescent patients' clones that were vaccine-specific were spike mono-reactive in 304 of 307 cases.

At the Johns Hopkins FTIC core, DNA taken from cultured CD4+ T cells was sequenced by way of the Oncomine TCR Beta short-read assay. TCRdb used MiXCR to reprocess the PCR reads, holding one entry per CDR3 protein. The sample includes around 27,000 distinct CDR3 sequences, 25% to 30% of them seen just once. Noted time point: late sampling 161 to 241 days after vaccination in three convalescent patients. Treatment meaning: approximately 9-day PBMC culture with coronavirus spike peptide pools or control peptides (ViraFEST assay). Of note for this clonotype: Its antigen remains unidentified. Germline is not matched at one junction end, which may reflect a read error.

The source was CD4+ T cells from blood, cultured in vitro, collected about 7 months after SARS-CoV-2 vaccination. The chain joins TRBV28 to TRBJ1-6; D perhaps matches TRBD1 (6 bases). The clonotype comes from a human donor who had recovered from COVID-19. This CDR3 reads CASSSNQGFYNLPLHF. CDR3 DNA: TGTGCCAGCAGTTCTAATCAGGGGTTCTATAATTTACCCCTCCACTTT.